This paragraph covers one T cell receptor beta chain sequence. This record comes from a study of blood T cell repertoires in COVID-19. Data came from immunoSEQ multiplex PCR; TCRdb stores just in-frame clones and leaves some out. This table holds 200,000 to 250,000 clones, roughly 80% found once. V was pared by 1 base and J by 7 bases, with 13 bases between. The CDR3 extends over 15 amino acids. The germline V gene encodes CDR1 SGHVS and CDR2 FQNEAQ. Source material: peripheral blood. The rearrangement links TRBV7-8 to TRBJ2-2, with D possibly matching TRBD2 (5 bases). The TCR sequence derives from a woman under 40 who had recovered from COVID-19. The chain's CDR3 is CASSLGRYEGGELFF. The CDR3 DNA reads as TGTGCCAGCAGCTTAGGGAGGTACGAAGGCGGGGAGCTGTTTTTT.